This T cell receptor (beta chain) was observed in a study of T cell clonality in common variable immunodeficiency. Notes on the study in general: Fewer deletions and N-nucleotide insertions were reportedly seen in common variable immunodeficiency TCR beta sequences. CVID subjects showed higher TCRbeta clonality than healthy controls.

This clone has only a few counts. Its antigen remains unidentified. The read ends 3 residues shy of where the CDR3 ends; the end is completed using the germline J gene. Donors gave 5 to 8 ml heparinized peripheral whole blood. CDR1 is SNHLY, CDR2 FYNNEI, per germline. CDR3 length: 14 residues. The V gene lost 3 bases and the J gene lost 6 bases, with 12 bases spanning the gap. TCRdb's table, derived via immunoSEQ multiplex PCR, lists solely in-frame clones and lacks some. The sample yields over 15,000 clones, without any singletons. The chain carries TRBV2 and TRBJ1-5, with D possibly TRBD1 on 6 matching bases. Sequences were obtained from peripheral blood mononuclear cells. This receptor was taken from a human donor with common variable immunodeficiency. The CDR3 protein is CASSDAGESQPQHF. The CDR3 bases that were read are TGTGCCAGCAGTGATGCAGGGGAGAGTCAGCCC.